The clone carrying this T cell receptor (beta chain) was picked up one time. As yet, its antigen is unknown. Assay used: immunoSEQ multiplex PCR; TCRdb lists only in-frame clones, some missing. The repertoire consists of about 140,000 clones, with about 86% occurring once and the leading ten covering just under 3%. These data belong to a study of cytomegalovirus exposure and HLA in healthy donors. Study-level background: The approximately 120 validation repertoires, a later analysis reported, used the same platform as the 666 first-cohort repertoires.

V lost 5 bases and J lost 2, with 10 bases in between. CDR3 length equals 13 residues. Germline-derived CDR1 and CDR2 are SGHNT and YENEEA. General study findings and limits: Rarity characterized most TCR sequences, yet some public TCRs appeared in many donors. Reportedly, cytomegalovirus status was diagnosed with high sensitivity and specificity.

The source material was PBMCs. The chain has TRBV11-3 and TRBJ2-7; possibly TRBD2 for D (5 bases). This receptor was obtained from a man between 18 and 35 years old in good health and CMV-seronegative. CDR3 sequence: CASSRTGTYEQYF. CDR3 nucleotides: TGTGCCAGCAGCCGGACTGGAACCTACGAGCAGTACTTC.